This entry is about one T cell receptor beta chain. Using immunoSEQ multiplex PCR, the repertoire was profiled, and TCRdb retains in-frame clones only, with some absent. The sample consists of 84,000 or so clones, about 94% of them appearing once. The data derive from a study of T cell changes during pregnancy in multiple sclerosis. This sequence was found in a female donor with multiple sclerosis, enrolled in a pregnancy study. This specimen consisted of peripheral blood, obtained in the third trimester of pregnancy.

The CDR3 sequence is CAWGGNNFPNIQYF. The CDR3 DNA is TGTGCCTGGGGGGGGAATAACTTCCCAAACATTCAGTACTTC. The J gene is TRBJ2-4, the V gene TRBV30; D might be TRBD2 (6 bases). The germline CDR1 and CDR2 sequences are GTSNPN and SVGIG (reference sequence). The length of the CDR3 is 14 residues. The V end was cut by 5 bases, the J end by 6 bases, with 17 bases between.